This TCR beta chain derives from a study of blood T cells in healthy people across ages. The V gene's germline CDR1 is SQVTM and CDR2 ANQGSEA. J lost 15 bases, V lost 4 bases, and 9 bases had no gene match. The CDR3 runs to 11 residues. This clonotype has a handful of counts. Then a second PCR, running about 6 to 12 cycles, was carried out with a sample-barcoded 5' primer and a J-beta primer mix. A single record per CDR3 protein comes from TCRdb applying MiXCR to the 5' RACE reads. The table records roughly 1.9 million distinct CDR3 sequences, about two fifths of them present only once. The chain recombines TRBV29-1 with TRBJ2-4; 7 nucleotides match TRBD1. The receptor comes from a human donor in good health. The specimen sequenced was blood. The CDR3 coding sequence is TGCAGCGTTGGGGAAGGGGGCTTCACGTACTTC. The encoded protein is CSVGEGGFTYF. Full variable domain (remainder filled in from reference TRBV29-1 and TRBJ2-4): SAVISQKPSRDICQRGTSLTIQCQVDSQVTMMFWYRQQPGQSLTLIATANQGSEATYESGFVIDKFPISRPNLTFSTLTVSNMSPEDSSIYLCSVGEGGFTYFGAGTRLSVL.